Listed below are T cell receptor beta chains from one sample, sequenced in a study of blood T cell repertoires in COVID-19. Profiling relied on immunoSEQ multiplex PCR, and the TCRdb table lists in-frame clones only, not all of them. The data show 95,000 to 150,000 clones, approximately 85% seen once. Sequencing was performed on peripheral blood. Receptors originate from a woman over 75 with COVID-19, enrolled during active disease. Each CDR3 is given with its conserved first and last residue. A D gene is named only where the DNA matches it firmly. For some rows the clone size is stated as once, few or many, or as a class when expanded; others skip it.

D gene | J gene | V gene | clone size | CDR3 protein | CDR3 DNA
TRBD2 | TRBJ2-1 | TRBV5-1 | . | CASSPPGLAGGAEQFF | TGCGCCAGCAGCCCCCCGGGACTAGCGGGAGGGGCTGAGCAGTTCTTC
. | TRBJ1-1 | TRBV19 | . | CASSIQGIEAFF | TGTGCCAGTAGTATACAGGGTATTGAAGCTTTCTTT
. | TRBJ1-1 | TRBV11-3 | few | CASSLQGNTEAFF | TGTGCCAGCAGCTTACAGGGCAACACTGAAGCTTTCTTT
. | TRBJ1-2 | TRBV12-3/TRBV12-4 | many | CASRNQGGGYTF | TGTGCCAGCAGGAATCAGGGTGGTGGCTACACCTTC
TRBD2 | TRBJ2-2 | TRBV5-1 | . | CASSSGLAGVYTGELFF | TGCGCCAGCAGCTCAGGACTAGCGGGAGTGTACACCGGGGAGCTGTTTTTT
. | TRBJ2-1 | TRBV9 | . | CASSLRDLGDNEQFF | TGTGCCAGCAGCCTCCGGGACTTGGGAGACAATGAGCAGTTCTTC
TRBD1 | TRBJ2-7 | TRBV5-3 | . | CARSLPNEGQGASSYEQYF | TGTGCCAGAAGCTTGCCAAATGAAGGACAGGGTGCATCATCCTACGAGCAGTACTTC
TRBD2 | TRBJ2-1 | TRBV7-2 | once | CASSFASGGNEQFF | TGTGCCAGCAGCTTTGCTAGCGGGGGCAATGAGCAGTTCTTC
TRBD1 | TRBJ2-7 | TRBV5-6 | . | CASSGDRSYEQYF | TGTGCCAGCAGCGGGGACAGGAGCTACGAGCAGTACTTC
. | TRBJ1-6 | TRBV18 | . | CASSPAVGGIDSPLHF | TGTGCCAGCTCACCAGCGGTGGGGGGTATTGATTCACCCCTCCACTTT
. | TRBJ1-2 | TRBV19 | . | CASTPRAGNQLRTGYTF | TGTGCCAGTACCCCTCGGGCAGGGAATCAACTCCGGACTGGCTACACCTTC
TRBD1 | TRBJ1-3 | TRBV4-1 | . | CASRGDRGSGNTIYF | TGCGCCAGCAGGGGCGACAGGGGCAGCGGAAACACCATATATTTT
. | TRBJ1-5 | TRBV19 | . | CASSSRGNQPQHF | TGTGCCAGTAGTTCGAGAGGCAATCAGCCCCAGCATTTT
TRBD2 | TRBJ2-3 | TRBV9 | . | CASSVGLAGLLDTQYF | TGTGCCAGCAGCGTAGGACTAGCGGGTCTGTTGGATACGCAGTATTTT
. | TRBJ2-1 | TRBV19 | . | CASSIAEDSYNEQFF | TGTGCCAGTAGTATAGCCGAGGACTCCTACAATGAGCAGTTCTTC
. | TRBJ1-1 | TRBV28 | . | CASIPPTAGGATEAFF | TGTGCCAGCATCCCCCCCACAGCTGGGGGCGCGACTGAAGCTTTCTTT
. | TRBJ2-3 | TRBV6-2/TRBV6-3 | . | CASSYSSMTGTDTQYF | TGTGCCAGCAGTTACTCATCCATGACAGGCACAGATACGCAGTATTTT
TRBD1 | TRBJ1-5 | TRBV7-9 | . | CASSLVGQRSNQPQHF | TGTGCCAGCAGCTTAGTGGGACAGAGGAGCAATCAGCCCCAGCATTTT
. | TRBJ2-1 | TRBV7-9 | . | CASSLAGHRGNEQFF | TGTGCCAGCAGCTTAGCGGGACACCGGGGCAATGAGCAGTTCTTC
TRBD2 | TRBJ2-7 | TRBV10-3 | . | CAIRRLAGGGEQYF | TGTGCCATCAGGAGACTAGCGGGAGGAGGCGAGCAGTACTTC
TRBD1 | TRBJ2-7 | TRBV5-4 | . | CASSVPGQLTYEQYF | TGTGCCAGCAGCGTCCCGGGACAGTTAACCTACGAGCAGTACTTC
. | TRBJ1-2 | TRBV4-2 | . | CASSVTGYGYTF | TGTGCCAGCAGCGTTACAGGGTATGGCTACACCTTC
TRBD2 | TRBJ2-1 | TRBV18 | . | CASSPREREGTNEQFF | TGTGCCAGCTCACCCAGAGAGCGGGAGGGGACGAATGAGCAGTTCTTC
. | TRBJ2-3 | TRBV2 | . | CASTSTDTQYF | TGTGCCAGCACTAGCACAGATACGCAGTATTTT
. | TRBJ1-2 | TRBV14 | . | CASSQDAGQYYGYTF | TGTGCCAGCAGCCAAGATGCAGGACAGTACTATGGCTACACCTTC
. | TRBJ2-7 | TRBV4-3 | once | CASSQGQVGAYEQYF | TGCGCCAGCAGCCAAGGGCAGGTGGGGGCTTACGAGCAGTACTTC
. | TRBJ2-7 | TRBV5-1 | . | CASSLVGPPGEQYF | TGCGCCAGCAGCTTGGTGGGGCCACCGGGCGAGCAGTACTTC
. | TRBJ2-5 | TRBV3-1/TRBV3-2 | . | CASSQVGGRQETQYF | TGTGCCAGCAGCCAAGTTGGGGGGAGGCAAGAGACCCAGTACTTC
. | TRBJ2-1 | TRBV9 | . | CASSHEGGLLDEQFF | TGTGCCAGCAGCCACGAGGGAGGCCTGCTGGATGAGCAGTTCTTC
TRBD2 | TRBJ2-3 | TRBV19 | . | CASSARTSLADTQYF | TGTGCCAGTAGTGCCCGGACTAGTCTCGCAGATACGCAGTATTTT
TRBD2 | TRBJ2-7 | TRBV6-2/TRBV6-3 | . | CASSYEGIAPGRPVSSYEQYF | TGTGCCAGCAGTTACGAAGGGATCGCTCCCGGGAGGCCAGTAAGCTCCTACGAGCAGTACTTC
TRBD2 | TRBJ2-3 | TRBV27 | . | CASSPTTSGRTQYF | TGTGCCAGCAGTCCCACTACTAGCGGGAGGACGCAGTATTTT
. | TRBJ1-1 | TRBV7-2 | . | CASSLEVEATEAFF | TGTGCCAGCAGCTTAGAAGTGGAGGCGACTGAAGCTTTCTTT
. | TRBJ2-6 | TRBV7-2 | once | CASSRRGSGANVLTF | TGTGCCAGCAGCCGTAGGGGGTCTGGGGCCAACGTCCTGACTTTC
TRBD1 | TRBJ1-2 | TRBV18 | . | CASSPGTEPNYGYTF | TGTGCCAGCTCACCGGGGACAGAGCCTAACTATGGCTACACCTTC
. | TRBJ1-5 | TRBV7-2 | . | CASSLGQSSNQPQHF | TGTGCCAGCAGCTTAGGACAGAGTAGCAATCAGCCCCAGCATTTT
. | TRBJ1-4 | TRBV6-2/TRBV6-3 | . | CASSWPGTTSQKLFF | TGTGCCAGCAGTTGGCCCGGGACAACTTCTCAAAAACTGTTTTTT
TRBD2 | TRBJ2-5 | TRBV5-1 | once | CASSLPAGEETQYF | TGCGCCAGCAGCCTTCCTGCGGGAGAAGAGACCCAGTACTTC
. | TRBJ2-3 | TRBV19 | . | CASTAPRTEASTDTQYF | TGTGCCAGTACCGCTCCCCGGACGGAGGCTAGCACAGATACGCAGTATTTT
. | TRBJ1-4 | TRBV18 | once | CASSREYNEKLFF | TGTGCCAGCTCACGGGAGTATAATGAAAAACTGTTTTTT
TRBD1 | TRBJ2-7 | TRBV5-1 | . | CASSLGTGLDEQYF | TGCGCCAGCAGCCTGGGGACAGGGCTCGACGAGCAGTACTTC
. | TRBJ2-1 | TRBV5-1 | . | CASRAAINIPGVEQFF | TGCGCCAGCAGAGCAGCGATAAATATCCCTGGCGTAGAGCAGTTCTTC
. | TRBJ1-1 | TRBV7-9 | . | CASIPPLGRNTEAFF | TGTGCCAGCATCCCCCCACTCGGGAGAAACACTGAAGCTTTCTTT
. | TRBJ1-1 | TRBV9 | . | CASSVGTDSWTEAFF | TGTGCCAGCAGCGTAGGTACAGATAGTTGGACTGAAGCTTTCTTT
. | TRBJ2-1 | TRBV21-1 | . | CASRAERTRRSYEQFF | TGTGCCAGCAGAGCGGAACGGACTAGACGGTCCTATGAGCAGTTCTTC
TRBD1 | TRBJ1-1 | TRBV5-4 | . | CASSSGQGVMNTEAFF | TGTGCCAGCAGCTCCGGACAGGGTGTTATGAACACTGAAGCTTTCTTT